Below, 20 T cell receptor beta chains from the same sample are listed, as sequenced in a study of control samples from healthy donors and cancer patients. Only in-frame clones appear in the TCRdb table, and some are missing; sequencing was by immunoSEQ multiplex PCR. This repertoire shows around 94,000 clones, around 92% found once; its top ten account for about 2.5%. Input material: blood. The receptor source for this set is a woman aged 18 to 35 in good health.

The chain combines TRBV13 with TRBJ1-3; D is undetermined. The ends were cut back, 2 bases at V and 0 bases at J, with 11 bases in the middle. This CDR3 is 16 amino acids long. CDR1 and CDR2 from the germline V gene are PRHDT and FYEKMQ (reference sequence). CDR3 nucleotide sequence: TGTGCCAGCAGCTTACTCCGGGCCAACTCTGGAAACACCATATATTTT. It specifies CASSLLRANSGNTIYF.

This chain links TRBV11-2 with TRBJ1-6; 7 bases line up with TRBD1. The CDR3 has 15 residues. The germline CDR1 and CDR2 sequences are SGHAT and FQNNGV. V lost 2 bases to trimming and J lost 5 bases; unmatched junction nucleotides: 3. The CDR3 nucleotides read TGTGCCAGCAGCTTATTAGACAGGGATAATTCACCCCTCCACTTT. It specifies CASSLLDRDNSPLHF.

The CDR3 bases are TGTGCCAGTAGTAGCCCGACAGGTACTGAGCCCCAGCATTTT. Its translation: CASSSPTGTEPQHF. This chain connects TRBV19 to TRBJ1-5, with D maybe TRBD1 (6 bases). The CDR3 extends over 14 amino acids. Germline CDR1 is LNHDA and CDR2 is SQIVND (reference sequence). Trimming left V 4 bases short and J 8 bases short, with 15 bases between.

J is TRBJ1-2 and V is TRBV7-2; the D is unclear. V was clipped by 1 base and J by 0 bases, with 15 bases between them. The CDR3 runs 17 residues. Germline assignment: CDR1 SGHTA and CDR2 FQGNSA. In DNA form, the CDR3 reads TGTGCCAGCAGCTTAGACGGCACCTTTACAGCTAACTATGGCTACACCTTC. Translated: CASSLDGTFTANYGYTF.

The chain combines TRBV9 with TRBJ1-1; tentatively, D is TRBD1 (6 bases). V lost 4 bases to trimming and J lost 1 base, with 17 bases between them. This CDR3 region has 16 residues. Germline V gene data show CDR1 as SGDLS and CDR2 as YYNGEE. This CDR3 is CASSLGYRDGNTEAFF. The CDR3 nucleotides are TGTGCCAGCAGCCTAGGATACAGGGACGGGAACACTGAAGCTTTCTTT.

V usage is TRBV10-3 and J usage is TRBJ1-2, with 10 bases fitting TRBD1. Germline lookup yields CDR1 ENHRY and CDR2 SYGVKD. Trimming took 3 bases from V and 5 from J; bases not matched to a gene: 3. The CDR3 consists of 14 residues. The CDR3 is CAISDGTGAYGYTF. Written as DNA, the CDR3 is TGTGCCATCAGTGACGGGACAGGGGCGTATGGCTACACCTTC.

The rearrangement uses TRBV28 and TRBJ2-7; 10 bases are shared with TRBD1. Germline values: CDR1 MDHEN, CDR2 SYDVKM. The CDR3 length is 17 residues. Losses at the gene ends were 5 bases for V and 2 bases for J; bases not matched to a gene: 12. The CDR3 region has the DNA TGTGCCAGCAGTAACCAAGGGACAGGGGCTAGTGCCTACGAGCAGTACTTC. Its translation is CASSNQGTGASAYEQYF.

The chain is built from TRBV6-6 and TRBJ2-3; 8 bases match TRBD1. Germline V gene sequence: CDR1 MNHNY, CDR2 SVGAGI (reference sequence). V shed 5 bases, J shed 5 bases, and the junction held 18 bases outside the gene matches. CDR3 size: 18 residues. The CDR3 spells CASSPTSSAAGGQDTQYF. DNA of the CDR3: TGTGCCAGCAGTCCAACCTCTAGCGCAGCAGGGGGCCAAGATACGCAGTATTTT.

The chain is built from TRBV18 and TRBJ2-3, with a weak D call TRBD1 (5 bases). With 3 bases removed from V and 3 bases from J, the gap between germline ends came to 7 bases. The CDR3 consists of 13 residues. Germline V gene data show CDR1 as KGHSH and CDR2 as LQKENI. CDR3 nucleotides: TGTGCCAGCTCACCCAGGGCGACAGATACGCAGTATTTT. Its protein product is CASSPRATDTQYF.

This chain connects TRBV29-1 to TRBJ2-1; D unclear. The V and J ends lost 4 bases and 2 bases respectively, with 3 bases between them. In germline, CDR1 is SQVTM, CDR2 ANQGSEA. There are 11 residues in the CDR3. The CDR3 spells CSVVPYNEQFF. Here the CDR3 DNA reads TGCAGCGTTGTCCCCTACAATGAGCAGTTCTTC.

Only one count was recorded for this clone. V gene TRBV27 combines with J gene TRBJ1-5; D remains unclear. CDR1 MNHEY and CDR2 SMNVEV come from the germline V gene (reference sequence). Between the trimmed V and J ends, which lost 5 bases and 4 bases, there was a span of 12 bases. The CDR3 length is 14 residues. The CDR3 region is CASSVGWSNQPQHF. The CDR3 DNA sequence: TGTGCCAGCAGTGTCGGCTGGTCAAATCAGCCCCAGCATTTT.

This sequence joins TRBV11-2 and TRBJ1-4; D is perhaps TRBD1 (6 bases). CDR3 length: 15 amino acids. CDR1 is SGHAT, CDR2 FQNNGV, per germline. V lost 1 base and J 2 bases, leaving 8 bases between the germline ends. CDR3 coding DNA: TGTGCCAGCAGCTTAGGACAGGTCACTAATGAAAAACTGTTTTTT. This sequence encodes CASSLGQVTNEKLFF.

This CDR3 reads CASSQEVAPLQGATGNTIYF. CDR3 DNA: TGTGCCAGCAGCCAAGAGGTGGCCCCCCTACAGGGGGCAACTGGAAACACCATATATTTT. The rearrangement joins TRBV4-2 to TRBJ1-3, with 9 bases aligning to TRBD1. V was pared by 0 bases and J by 2 bases, with 14 bases of the junction left unmatched. The CDR3 has 20 amino acids. From germline, CDR1 is LGHNA and CDR2 YNFKEQ.

The chain has TRBV28 and TRBJ2-5; D is unclear. This CDR3 has 12 amino acids. Per the germline V gene, CDR1 is MDHEN and CDR2 is SYDVKM. The V gene lost 7 bases and the J gene lost 4 bases, with 10 bases spanning the gap. CDR3: CASTSGRETQYF. The DNA for the CDR3 is TGTGCCAGCACGTCGGGTCGAGAGACCCAGTACTTC.

The chain joins TRBV12-5 to TRBJ2-3; 15 bases agree with TRBD2. V trimming: 10 bases; J trimming: 1 base; junction bases outside the gene matches: 9. The CDR3 sequence is 17 residues long. Germline V gene lookup returns CDR1 LGHNT and CDR2 FRNRAP. DNA for the CDR3: TGTGCTACCGCCGGGACTAGCGGGAGGATGGGCACAGATACGCAGTATTTT. Translation: CATAGTSGRMGTDTQYF.

The V and J genes are TRBV6-2 or TRBV6-3 and TRBJ2-7; no clear D gene. Germline V gene lookup returns CDR1 MNHEY and CDR2 SVGEGT. This CDR3 spans 14 amino acids. Trimming took off 6 bases at V and 4 bases at J, with 16 bases between the two ends. CDR3 protein: CASSRTISGYEQYF. In DNA, the CDR3 is TGTGCCAGCAGCCGCACCATAAGTGGGTACGAGCAGTACTTC.

CDR3 nucleotide sequence: TGTGCCAGCAGTTTTCGCAGCACATCACCCCTCCACTTT. Protein: CASSFRSTSPLHF. The chain recombines TRBV12-3 or TRBV12-4 with TRBJ1-6; D is unclear. The CDR3 totals 13 residues. V lost 3 bases to trimming and J lost 10 bases, with 10 bases between them.

J is TRBJ1-4 and V is TRBV5-1, with 9 bases aligning to TRBD1. V lost 3 bases, J lost 5 bases, and 2 bases stayed unmatched. The germline gives CDR1 SGHRS, CDR2 YFSETQ. There are 14 residues in the CDR3. The CDR3 here is CASSSTGGNEKLFF. As DNA, the CDR3 is TGCGCCAGCAGCTCGACAGGGGGAAATGAAAAACTGTTTTTT.

The chain is built from TRBV25-1 and TRBJ2-1, with D tentatively TRBD2 (6 bases). This CDR3 spans 11 amino acids. Germline CDR1 is MGHDK and CDR2 is SYGVNS. V was pared by 7 bases and J by 8 bases, with 9 bases between. CDR3 sequence (DNA): TGTGCCAGCACCCGGGGGTATGAGCAGTTCTTC. It yields the protein CASTRGYEQFF.

This sequence joins TRBV4-2 and TRBJ2-2; 11 bases are shared with TRBD2. The CDR3 contains 19 residues. CDR1 and CDR2 (germline): LGHNA, YNFKEQ. With 0 bases clipped from V and 4 bases from J, the junction kept 10 bases outside the gene matches. As DNA, the CDR3 is TGTGCCAGCAGCCAAGAGGTAGCGGGAGGGTCTTCGAGCACCGGGGAGCTGTTTTTT. It codes for CASSQEVAGGSSSTGELFF.